The entry below gives a single TCR beta chain sequence along with its context. What it recognizes is unknown. The data stem from a study of blood T cells in healthy people across ages. Across the whole study: Per two T cells, template switching captured roughly one barcoded beta molecule. Notes on the study in general: Greater diversity and more naive CD4+ cells were seen in long-lived donors than in aged donors.

The V gene lost 8 bases and the J gene lost 11 bases, with 21 bases spanning the gap. The CDR3 consists of 13 residues. In germline, CDR1 is ENHRY, CDR2 SYGVKD. Each sample yielded at least 5 micrograms of PBMC total RNA. A second roughly 6 to 12 cycle PCR used barcoded and J-beta primers. A template-switch adaptor with 12 random nucleotides tagged each cDNA molecule. TCRdb recomputed calls from the 5' RACE reads with MiXCR, one row per CDR3 protein. Found here are nearly 1 million distinct CDR3 sequences, 51% of them singletons; the top ten hold roughly 23%. This TCR was recovered from a woman aged 60-70 years in good health. V usage is TRBV10-3 and J usage is TRBJ2-5, with D possibly matching TRBD1 (7 bases). Sequencing was performed on blood. The CDR3: CAIDREEVNEQYF. CDR3 bases: TGTGCCATCGACAGGGAGGAGGTCAATGAGCAGTACTTC.